There are many counts of the clone carrying this T cell receptor (beta chain). The antigen remains undetermined. The record originates from a study of T-cell reconstitution after alpha-beta-depleted transplantation in children. Study observations and caveats: The high TCRbeta diversity at day 60 in some patients came from surviving recipient T cells and thymic progenitors. About two months after transplant, alpha-beta T cells reportedly came from several hundred expanded graft clones. At one year after transplant, newly produced T cells mostly accounted for T-cell counts and diversity.

Unique molecular identifiers were incorporated during preparation of the TCRbeta library. TCRdb reprocessed the PCR reads with MiXCR, giving one entry per CDR3 protein. Altogether 200,000 to 250,000 distinct CDR3 sequences are present, approximately 10% being singletons, with the ten largest covering about 30%. This receptor was taken from a child under two years old with acute myeloid leukemia, due to receive a stem cell transplant. The input for sequencing was PBMCs, taken before TCRalphabeta/CD19-depleted stem cell transplant.

This chain's CDR3 is CASSLKASGGTEAFF. DNA for the CDR3: TGTGCCAGCAGCTTAAAGGCTTCAGGGGGCACTGAAGCTTTCTTT. This rearrangement joins TRBV7-3 to TRBJ1-1, with 7 bases that match TRBD1. V lost 1 base, J lost 4 bases, and 6 bases stayed unmatched. Germline CDR1 and CDR2: SGHTA and FQGTGA. CDR3 length: 15 amino acids.